These T cell receptor beta chains were read from a single sample in a study of Ad26.COV2.S vaccination and SARS-CoV-2 variants. The assay was immunoSEQ multiplex PCR, and TCRdb's table has in-frame clones only and misses some. Here the sample spans approximately 400,000 clones, approximately 85% being singletons. The sequences come from peripheral blood, collected in a trial of Ad26.COV2.S vaccine versus placebo. The receptors originated from a person aged 18 to 59 who received the Ad26.COV2.S COVID-19 vaccine or a placebo. The CDR3 runs from the conserved cysteine through the conserved F or W. The order of the fields is J gene, V gene, D gene, clone size, CDR3 protein, CDR3 DNA. A D gene is named only where the DNA matches it firmly. The size entry is marked missing in some rows and otherwise reads once, few, many or a size class.

J gene: TRBJ2-2
V gene: TRBV10-2
D gene: -
clone size: -
CDR3 protein: CASLVENTGELFF
CDR3 DNA: TGCGCCAGCCTGGTCGAGAACACCGGGGAGCTGTTTTTT

J gene: TRBJ1-1
V gene: TRBV28
D gene: -
clone size: -
CDR3 protein: CASSSGIGGTEAFF
CDR3 DNA: TGTGCCAGCAGTTCCGGGATTGGGGGCACTGAAGCTTTCTTT

J gene: TRBJ2-1
V gene: TRBV5-1
D gene: -
clone size: -
CDR3 protein: CASSLGPRGAYNEQFF
CDR3 DNA: TGCGCCAGCAGCTTGGGGCCCCGGGGGGCGTACAATGAGCAGTTCTTC

J gene: TRBJ2-6
V gene: TRBV5-1
D gene: -
clone size: -
CDR3 protein: CASRDSSGANVLTF
CDR3 DNA: TGCGCCAGCCGCGACAGCTCTGGGGCCAACGTCCTGACTTTC

J gene: TRBJ1-2
V gene: TRBV7-9
D gene: TRBD1
clone size: -
CDR3 protein: CASSRTGGSYGYTF
CDR3 DNA: TGTGCCAGCAGCCGGACAGGGGGTTCGTATGGCTACACCTTC

J gene: TRBJ2-3
V gene: TRBV6-1
D gene: -
clone size: -
CDR3 protein: CASSGLSGRTTDTQYF
CDR3 DNA: TGTGCCAGCAGTGGTCTCTCGGGAAGGACCACAGATACGCAGTATTTT

J gene: TRBJ2-7
V gene: TRBV28
D gene: TRBD2
clone size: -
CDR3 protein: CASSSPGLGRSYEQYF
CDR3 DNA: TGTGCCAGCAGTTCGCCGGGACTAGGCAGATCCTACGAGCAGTACTTC

J gene: TRBJ2-7
V gene: TRBV5-4
D gene: -
clone size: -
CDR3 protein: CASSQPPRQAYEQYF
CDR3 DNA: TGTGCCAGCAGCCAACCCCCTCGCCAGGCCTACGAGCAGTACTTC

J gene: TRBJ2-1
V gene: TRBV30
D gene: TRBD2
clone size: -
CDR3 protein: CAWSPGLGDNEQFF
CDR3 DNA: TGTGCCTGGAGTCCGGGACTAGGGGACAATGAGCAGTTCTTC

J gene: TRBJ2-2
V gene: TRBV2
D gene: TRBD2
clone size: once
CDR3 protein: CASSRLAVLNTGELFF
CDR3 DNA: TGTGCCAGCAGTAGACTAGCGGTCCTGAACACCGGGGAGCTGTTTTTT

J gene: TRBJ2-5
V gene: TRBV6-5
D gene: -
clone size: -
CDR3 protein: CASSYFAGPTETQYF
CDR3 DNA: TGTGCCAGCAGTTACTTTGCGGGGCCGACCGAGACCCAGTACTTC

J gene: TRBJ1-2
V gene: TRBV7-9
D gene: TRBD1
clone size: -
CDR3 protein: CASSSANISTGLYGYTF
CDR3 DNA: TGTGCCAGCAGCTCCGCTAATATTTCGACAGGGCTCTATGGCTACACCTTC

J gene: TRBJ1-2
V gene: TRBV23-1
D gene: -
clone size: -
CDR3 protein: CASSQSETSEYYGYTF
CDR3 DNA: TGCGCCAGCAGTCAATCTGAGACATCGGAATATTATGGCTACACCTTC

J gene: TRBJ2-7
V gene: TRBV5-1
D gene: -
clone size: -
CDR3 protein: CASSAEVGQYF
CDR3 DNA: TGCGCCAGCAGCGCCGAGGTGGGGCAGTACTTC

J gene: TRBJ2-7
V gene: TRBV18
D gene: -
clone size: -
CDR3 protein: CASSPSSRGEQYF
CDR3 DNA: TGTGCCAGCTCACCTTCTTCTAGGGGCGAGCAGTACTTC

J gene: TRBJ2-2
V gene: TRBV21-1
D gene: -
clone size: -
CDR3 protein: CASSRPLGTRGNTGELFF
CDR3 DNA: TGTGCCAGCAGCCGACCTTTGGGGACGCGGGGGAACACCGGGGAGCTGTTTTTT

J gene: TRBJ2-2
V gene: TRBV5-1
D gene: TRBD2
clone size: -
CDR3 protein: CASSLRLAGANTGELFF
CDR3 DNA: TGCGCCAGCAGCTTAAGGCTAGCGGGAGCTAACACCGGGGAGCTGTTTTTT

J gene: TRBJ1-2
V gene: TRBV18
D gene: -
clone size: once
CDR3 protein: CASSSRTQGDGTF
CDR3 DNA: TGTGCCAGCTCATCGCGTACCCAGGGAGATGGAACCTTC